The 19 T cell receptor beta chains below were found in one sample sequenced in a study of blood T cell repertoires in COVID-19. The method was immunoSEQ multiplex PCR; TCRdb's version includes in-frame clones alone and lacks a portion of them. The sample includes approximately 150,000 clones, roughly 83% seen only once; the top ten take 15% to 20%. Sequences were obtained from peripheral blood. Receptors originate from a woman older than 75 with acute or convalescent COVID-19.

In regard to this clone: Other DNA sequences from this sample encode an identical CDR3 as well. The rearrangement joins TRBV30 to TRBJ1-1; the D is unclear. The CDR3 runs to 11 residues. Deletions cut 2 bases from V and 2 bases from J, with 3 bases between. The V gene's germline CDR1 is GTSNPN and CDR2 SVGIG (reference sequence). In nucleotides, the CDR3 is TGTGCCTGGAGTCTAAACACTGAAGCTTTCTTT. This encodes CAWSLNTEAFF.

This chain joins TRBV7-2 and TRBJ1-4, with D perhaps matching TRBD1 (5 bases). V was clipped by 1 base and J by 5 bases, with 11 bases between them. The germline CDR1 and CDR2 sequences are SGHTA and FQGNSA. This CDR3 has 15 amino acids. This CDR3 is CASSLGPGINEKLFF. DNA for the CDR3: TGTGCCAGCAGCTTAGGTCCAGGGATCAATGAAAAACTGTTTTTT.

The chain recombines TRBV5-6 with TRBJ1-1; possible D gene TRBD1, 5 bases. This CDR3 is built from 16 residues. V lost 0 bases and J lost 3, with 15 bases in between. Germline CDR1 is SGHDT and CDR2 is YYEEEE. As DNA, the CDR3 is TGTGCCAGCAGCTTGGGAGGGGAGGGTACGGACACTGAAGCTTTCTTT. This translates into CASSLGGEGTDTEAFF.

The CDR3 sequence: CASSRGIYNEQFF. The CDR3 DNA is TGTGCCAGCAGCCGAGGGATCTACAATGAGCAGTTCTTC. The chain joins TRBV3-1 (or the pseudogene TRBV3-2) to TRBJ2-1, with D perhaps TRBD2 (5 bases). The CDR3 sequence is 13 residues long. Trimming removed 4 bases at V and 3 bases at J, with 7 bases between. The V gene's germline CDR1 is LGHDT and CDR2 YNNKEL (reference sequence).

CDR3 residues: CASSQEPGLGNEQFF. DNA for the CDR3: TGCGCCAGCAGCCAAGAGCCGGGTCTCGGGAATGAGCAGTTCTTC. This chain links TRBV4-3 with TRBJ2-1; D is uncertain. The germline V and J ends were trimmed by 0 bases and 7 bases, with 13 bases remaining between them. The germline V gene encodes CDR1 LGHNA and CDR2 YSLEER. The CDR3 has 15 amino acids.

The chain is built from TRBV5-5 and TRBJ2-7; D possibly corresponds to TRBD1 (5 bases). The CDR3 has 16 amino acids. Germline V gene data show CDR1 as SGHKS and CDR2 as YYEKEE (reference sequence). Trimming left V 3 bases short and J 3 bases short, with 19 bases between. Here the CDR3 reads CASSSRSTGPLYEQYF. The CDR3 nucleotides read TGTGCCAGCAGCTCCCGGTCAACAGGTCCCCTCTACGAGCAGTACTTC.

The chain couples TRBV30 to TRBJ2-7; possibly TRBD2 for D (5 bases). The CDR3 extends over 12 amino acids. The germline CDR1 and CDR2 sequences are GTSNPN and SVGIG (reference sequence). Trimming removed 0 bases from V and 4 bases from J, with 7 bases in between. CDR3 loop: CAWSVREYEQYF. CDR3 bases: TGTGCCTGGAGTGTAAGGGAGTACGAGCAGTACTTC. Complete variable domain (other parts from reference TRBV30 and TRBJ2-7): SQTIHQWPATLVQPVGSPLSLECTVEGTSNPNLYWYRQAAGRGLQLLFYSVGIGQISSEVPQNLSASRPQDRQFILSSKKLLLSDSGFYLCAWSVREYEQYFGPGTRLTVT.

The CDR3 sequence: CASSPRGGAVETQYF. In DNA, the CDR3 is TGTGCCAGCTCACCACGTGGGGGGGCCGTTGAGACCCAGTACTTC. This chain links TRBV18 with TRBJ2-5; maybe TRBD2 (7 bases). The CDR3 extends over 15 amino acids. The V and J ends lost 1 base and 5 bases respectively, with 14 bases between them. The germline CDR1 and CDR2 sequences are KGHSH and LQKENI.

The table lists this clone with a few counts. The chain couples TRBV4-1 to TRBJ1-3; D gene unclear. CDR3 length: 18 residues. Per the germline V gene, CDR1 is MGHRA and CDR2 is YSYEKL. V dropped 3 bases and J dropped 0 bases, with 18 bases sitting between them. The CDR3 DNA is TGCGCCAGCAGCCAGGTTCCGGTACAGACCTACTCTGGAAACACCATATATTTT. Amino acid sequence: CASSQVPVQTYSGNTIYF.

This clone was seen a single time. The chain has TRBV20-1 and TRBJ1-2; 7 nucleotides agree with TRBD1. In germline, CDR1 is DFQATT, CDR2 SNEGSKA (reference sequence). The CDR3 sequence is 11 residues long. Trimming removed 4 bases from V and 4 bases from J; junction bases left unmatched: 0. CDR3 loop: CSATGGYGYTF. Written as DNA, the CDR3 is TGCAGTGCTACAGGGGGCTATGGCTACACCTTC.

The chain employs TRBV2 and TRBJ1-2, with TRBD1 matching 8 bases. CDR1 SNHLY and CDR2 FYNNEI come from the germline V gene. The CDR3 spans 13 residues. J gave up 4 bases and V 7 bases, and 5 bases lay outside the gene matches. CDR3 sequence reads: CASTEDRVYGYTF. The CDR3 DNA sequence: TGTGCCAGCACCGAGGACAGGGTCTATGGCTACACCTTC.

J is TRBJ2-1 and V is TRBV12-3 or TRBV12-4; the D gene is possibly TRBD2 (6 bases). The CDR3 is 12 amino acids. V lost 3 bases to trimming and J lost 8 bases, with 8 bases between them. This chain's CDR3 is CASSFGGYEQFF. Here the CDR3 DNA reads TGTGCCAGCAGTTTCGGAGGGTATGAGCAGTTCTTC.

The V gene is TRBV2, the J gene TRBJ1-2; the match to TRBD1 covers 7 bases. The CDR3 contains 12 residues. Germline CDR1 is SNHLY and CDR2 is FYNNEI. Trimming took 6 bases from V and 4 from J; bases not matched to a gene: 2. The CDR3 region has the DNA TGTGCCAGCAGGGGGGACAGCTATGGCTACACCTTC. It specifies CASRGDSYGYTF.

The genes are TRBV5-4 and TRBJ2-7, with D possibly being TRBD2 (6 bases). Germline assignment: CDR1 SGHNT and CDR2 YYREEE (reference sequence). Trimming shortened V by 0 bases and J by 3 bases, and 13 bases separated the two germline ends. This CDR3 region has 15 residues. CDR3 in DNA: TGTGCCAGCAGCTTGGGGGACGCAGCGGGCTACGAGCAGTACTTC. Translation: CASSLGDAAGYEQYF.

This clone was picked up a small number of times. The rearrangement links TRBV5-1 to TRBJ2-7; maybe TRBD1 (6 bases). From germline, CDR1 is SGHRS and CDR2 YFSETQ. Trimming took 4 bases from V and 6 from J, leaving 11 bases between them. The CDR3 runs 12 residues. CDR3: CASSQTGFEQYF. The DNA for the CDR3 is TGCGCCAGCAGCCAAACAGGGTTCGAGCAGTACTTC. The whole variable domain, remainder taken from reference TRBV5-1 and TRBJ2-7, is KAGVTQTPRYLIKTRGQQVTLSCSPISGHRSVSWYQQTPGQGLQFLFEYFSETQRNKGNFPGRFSGRQFSNSRSEMNVSTLELGDSALYLCASSQTGFEQYFGPGTRLTVT.

This chain uses TRBV5-1 with TRBJ1-2, with D perhaps TRBD1 (6 bases). This CDR3 has 15 amino acids. V shed 5 bases and J shed 0 bases, with 14 bases lying between them. Germline CDR1 SGHRS, CDR2 YFSETQ. The CDR3, as DNA: TGCGCCAGCAGGTCTAGCGGGGGCTCTAACTATGGCTACACCTTC. It is translated as CASRSSGGSNYGYTF.

This clone was recorded once. This chain uses TRBV6-1 with TRBJ2-7, with a tentative D call TRBD2 (6 bases). V was trimmed by 2 bases and J by 7 bases, leaving 12 bases between them. In germline, CDR1 is MNHNS, CDR2 SASEGT. The CDR3 loop spans 13 amino acids. CDR3 loop: CASSEWTGREQYF. CDR3 bases: TGTGCCAGCAGTGAATGGACGGGGAGGGAGCAGTACTTC.

The gene calls are TRBV3-1 (or the pseudogene TRBV3-2) and TRBJ2-1; tentatively, D is TRBD2 (6 bases). CDR3 length equals 15 residues. CDR1 and CDR2 (germline): LGHDT, YNNKEL (reference sequence). The V gene lost 4 bases and the J gene lost 5 bases, with 15 bases spanning the gap. The CDR3 here is CASSLSLASHNEQFF. The CDR3 DNA is TGTGCCAGCAGCCTCTCCCTAGCGTCCCACAATGAGCAGTTCTTC.

In this sample, this clone turned up a few times. DNA for the CDR3: TGCGCCAGCAGCCCCTTCGGGGGGCGCAATCAGCCCCAGCATTTT. Translating gives CASSPFGGRNQPQHF. The gene calls are TRBV5-1 and TRBJ1-5, with D possibly matching TRBD1 (6 bases). This CDR3 region has 15 residues. Germline values: CDR1 SGHRS, CDR2 YFSETQ. V gave up 4 bases and J gave up 2 bases, with 13 bases separating them.